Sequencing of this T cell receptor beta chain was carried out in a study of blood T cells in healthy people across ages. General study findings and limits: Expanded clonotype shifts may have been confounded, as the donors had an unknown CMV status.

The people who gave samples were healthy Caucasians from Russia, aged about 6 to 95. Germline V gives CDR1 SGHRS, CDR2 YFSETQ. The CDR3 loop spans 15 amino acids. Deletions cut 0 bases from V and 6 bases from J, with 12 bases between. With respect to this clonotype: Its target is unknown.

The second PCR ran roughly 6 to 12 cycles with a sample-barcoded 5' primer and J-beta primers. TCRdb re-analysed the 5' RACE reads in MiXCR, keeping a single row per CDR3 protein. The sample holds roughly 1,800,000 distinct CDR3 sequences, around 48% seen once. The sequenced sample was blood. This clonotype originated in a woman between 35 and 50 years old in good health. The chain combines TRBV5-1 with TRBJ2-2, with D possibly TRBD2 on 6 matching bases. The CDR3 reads CASSLGNTGAGELFF. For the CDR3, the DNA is TGCGCCAGCAGCTTGGGCAATACGGGGGCCGGGGAGCTGTTTTTT.